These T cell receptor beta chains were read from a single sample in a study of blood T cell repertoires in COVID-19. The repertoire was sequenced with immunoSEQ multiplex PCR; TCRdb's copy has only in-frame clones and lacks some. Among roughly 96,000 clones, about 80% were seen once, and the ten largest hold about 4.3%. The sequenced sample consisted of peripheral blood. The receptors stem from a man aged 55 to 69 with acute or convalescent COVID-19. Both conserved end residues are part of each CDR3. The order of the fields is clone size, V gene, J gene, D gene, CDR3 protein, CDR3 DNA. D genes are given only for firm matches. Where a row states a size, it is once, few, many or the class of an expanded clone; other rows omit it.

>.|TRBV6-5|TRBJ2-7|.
CASTPQDSYEQYF
TGTGCCAGCACCCCCCAGGATTCCTACGAGCAGTACTTC
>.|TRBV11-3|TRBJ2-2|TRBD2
CASRTSGNTGELFF
TGTGCCAGCAGGACTAGCGGGAACACCGGGGAGCTGTTTTTT
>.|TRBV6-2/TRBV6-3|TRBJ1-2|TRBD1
CASSRQGGSFYGYTF
TGTGCCAGCAGCCGCCAGGGGGGCAGTTTCTATGGCTACACCTTC
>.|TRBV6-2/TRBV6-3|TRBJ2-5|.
CASSWTRQETQYF
TGTGCCAGCAGCTGGACTCGCCAAGAGACCCAGTACTTC
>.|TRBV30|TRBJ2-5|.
CALRASGETQYF
TGTGCCTTGAGGGCCTCCGGGGAGACCCAGTACTTC
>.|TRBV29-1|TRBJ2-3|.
CSVEEAGATDTQYF
TGCAGCGTTGAAGAGGCGGGGGCGACAGATACGCAGTATTTT
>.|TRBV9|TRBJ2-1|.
CASSVVSAATYNEQFF
TGTGCCAGCAGCGTAGTGTCCGCGGCTACCTACAATGAGCAGTTCTTC
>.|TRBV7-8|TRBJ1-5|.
CASSPNSRASNQPQHF
TGTGCCAGCAGCCCGAATTCGCGGGCCTCCAATCAGCCCCAGCATTTT
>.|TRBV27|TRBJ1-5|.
CASSPRQNSNQPQHF
TGTGCCAGCAGTCCGCGCCAAAATAGCAATCAGCCCCAGCATTTT
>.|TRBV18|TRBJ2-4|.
CASSPGGRTNIQYF
TGTGCCAGCTCACCGGGGGGGCGCACAAACATTCAGTACTTC
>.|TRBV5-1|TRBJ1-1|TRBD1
CASSWGQANTEAFF
TGCGCCAGCAGCTGGGGACAGGCCAACACTGAAGCTTTCTTT
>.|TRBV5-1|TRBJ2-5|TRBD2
CASSLLAGDSETQYF
TGCGCCAGCAGCTTGCTAGCGGGGGACTCAGAGACCCAGTACTTC
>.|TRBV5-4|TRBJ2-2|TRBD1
CASSLDRGRIGELFF
TGTGCCAGCAGCTTGGACAGGGGGAGGATCGGGGAGCTGTTTTTT
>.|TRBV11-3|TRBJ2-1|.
CASSSLYNEQFF
TGTGCCAGCAGCTCCTTATACAATGAGCAGTTCTTC
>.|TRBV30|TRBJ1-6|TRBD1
CAWRGYRGRDSPLHF
TGTGCCTGGAGAGGCTACAGGGGGAGGGATTCACCCCTCCACTTT
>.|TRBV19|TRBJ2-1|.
CASSIAEGTPYNEQFF
TGTGCCAGTAGTATTGCGGAGGGGACTCCTTACAATGAGCAGTTCTTC
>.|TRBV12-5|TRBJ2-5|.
CASGMQGTETQYF
TGTGCTAGTGGTATGCAGGGTACAGAGACCCAGTACTTC
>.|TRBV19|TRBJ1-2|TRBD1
CATLDRVNNPIYGYTF
TGTGCCACCCTCGACAGGGTGAACAATCCGATCTATGGCTACACCTTC
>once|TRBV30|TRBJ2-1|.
CAWTLYNEQFF
TGTGCCTGGACTCTCTACAATGAGCAGTTCTTC
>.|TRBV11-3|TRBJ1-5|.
CASSLGGQPQHF
TGTGCCAGCAGCTTAGGAGGGCAGCCCCAGCATTTT
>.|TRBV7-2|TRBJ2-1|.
CASSLDAMRAGEQFF
TGTGCCAGCAGCTTAGACGCGATGAGGGCTGGTGAGCAGTTCTTC
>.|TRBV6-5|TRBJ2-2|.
CASSWASELQSGELFF
TGTGCCAGCAGTTGGGCTAGCGAGCTGCAATCCGGGGAGCTGTTTTTT
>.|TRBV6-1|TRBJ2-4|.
CASSDLGARIQYF
TGTGCCAGCAGTGATCTGGGAGCCCGGATTCAGTACTTC
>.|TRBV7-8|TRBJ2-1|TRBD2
CASSPLTSGVNNEQFF
TGTGCCAGCAGCCCCCTGACTAGCGGAGTTAACAATGAGCAGTTCTTC
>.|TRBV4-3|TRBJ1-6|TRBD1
CASSQRLSRGNSPLHF
TGCGCCAGCAGCCAACGGTTAAGCAGGGGGAATTCACCCCTCCACTTT
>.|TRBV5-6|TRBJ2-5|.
CASSLAKETQYF
TGTGCCAGCAGCTTGGCCAAAGAGACCCAGTACTTC
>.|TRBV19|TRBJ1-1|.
CASSINRDNTEAFF
TGTGCCAGTAGTATAAACCGGGATAACACTGAAGCTTTCTTT
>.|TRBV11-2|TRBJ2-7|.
CASSLFPKTGSYEQYF
TGTGCCAGCAGCTTATTCCCCAAGACGGGGTCCTACGAGCAGTACTTC
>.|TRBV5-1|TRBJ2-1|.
CASSANGGANPRSYNEQFF
TGCGCCAGCAGCGCAAATGGGGGGGCAAACCCTCGCTCCTACAATGAGCAGTTCTTC
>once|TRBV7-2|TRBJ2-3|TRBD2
CASSLMGGRGTDTQYF
TGTGCCAGCAGCTTAATGGGCGGGAGAGGCACAGATACGCAGTATTTT
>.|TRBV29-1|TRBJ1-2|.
CSVGDFQGSGNYGYTF
TGCAGCGTTGGTGACTTTCAGGGTTCAGGGAACTATGGCTACACCTTC
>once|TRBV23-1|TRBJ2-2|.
CASTHRVNTGELFF
TGCGCCAGCACCCACAGGGTGAACACCGGGGAGCTGTTTTTT
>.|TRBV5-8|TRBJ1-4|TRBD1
CASTPPGTGREKLFF
TGTGCCAGCACCCCGCCAGGGACAGGACGGGAAAAACTGTTTTTT
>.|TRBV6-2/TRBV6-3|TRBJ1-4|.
CASSPTQALGEKLFF
TGTGCCAGCAGTCCAACCCAGGCGTTGGGTGAAAAACTGTTTTTT
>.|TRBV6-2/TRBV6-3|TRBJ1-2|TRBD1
CASSAGTGGRYGYTF
TGTGCCAGCAGCGCCGGGACAGGGGGCCGCTATGGCTACACCTTC
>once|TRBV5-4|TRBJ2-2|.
CASSLDRTRTGELFF
TGTGCCAGCAGCCTAGACAGGACTCGGACCGGGGAGCTGTTTTTT